This T cell receptor (beta chain) was identified in a study of blood T cell repertoires in COVID-19. All enrollees were roughly 18 to 89 years old and from roughly 22 US areas. CDR3 length: 13 residues. Trimming left V 1 base short and J 7 bases short, with 7 bases between. Per germline, CDR1 SGHDN and CDR2 FVKESK. Original methodology: Researchers report that nucleated cell counts were estimated from reference gene primer amplification. Assay used: immunoSEQ multiplex PCR; TCRdb lists only in-frame clones, some missing. V and J calls and clone size are those listed in that table; D and trimming were worked out from the DNA. The table records roughly 150,000 clones, roughly 90% of them present only once.

This sequence was found in a woman in her 40s who had been exposed to COVID-19. The J gene is TRBJ2-2, the V gene TRBV14, with D uncertain. Sequences were obtained from PBMCs or T cells enriched from blood (not recorded which). CDR3 sequence reads: CASSQALGGELFF. The CDR3, as DNA: TGTGCCAGCAGCCAAGCCCTCGGCGGGGAGCTGTTTTTT.